These 26 T cell receptor beta chains were sequenced from one sample in a study of regulatory T cells in long-lasting Graves disease. To make TCR beta libraries, researchers used iRepertoire HTBI primers and Arm-PCR of CDR3 regions. TCRdb called the multiplex PCR reads again in MiXCR, with one record for every CDR3 protein. The profile shows almost 350,000 distinct CDR3 sequences, around a fifth of them singletons. The time point here: persistent/refractory GD, antithyroid drugs over 5 years with positive TRAb. PBMC-derived RNA was used for the TCR library. The source was peripheral blood mononuclear cells (PBMCs), collected when the disease was refractory, from a patient treated with antithyroid drugs. These TCRs come from a female donor with Graves disease.

This clonotype was counted a few times. The gene calls are TRBV24-1 and TRBJ1-5; unclear D gene. Trimming cost V 7 bases and J 1 base, with 10 bases left between them. CDR3 length equals 14 residues. Per germline, CDR1 KGHDR and CDR2 SFDVKD. CDR3: CATSTMGSNQPQHF. For the CDR3, the DNA is TGTGCCACCAGCACCATGGGAAGCAATCAGCCCCAGCATTTT.

The V call is TRBV5-1, the J call TRBJ2-5, with 9 bases that match TRBD1. Germline V gene lookup returns CDR1 SGHRS and CDR2 YFSETQ. This CDR3 has 15 amino acids. Germline trimming cut 4 bases from V and 6 bases from J; bases unmatched to any gene: 10. CDR3 protein: CASSRQGEFMKTQYF. In DNA form, the CDR3 reads TGCGCCAGCAGCCGACAGGGGGAATTCATGAAGACCCAGTACTTC.

This clonotype has only a few counts. V usage is TRBV6-1 and J usage is TRBJ1-4, with 8 nucleotides matching TRBD1. The CDR3 is made up of 14 amino acids. Germline lookup yields CDR1 MNHNS and CDR2 SASEGT. V gave up 6 bases and J gave up 6 bases; unmatched junction bases: 6. CDR3 region: CASRTGQGYEKLFF. The DNA for the CDR3 is TGTGCCAGCAGGACTGGACAGGGCTATGAAAAACTGTTTTTT.

In this sample, this clonotype turned up a few times. The CDR3, as DNA: TGTGCCAGCAGAATGACAGGGAACACTGAAGCTTTCTTT. This encodes CASRMTGNTEAFF. The chain uses TRBV27 and TRBJ1-1, with D tentatively TRBD1 (6 bases). Between the trimmed V and J ends, which lost 6 bases and 1 base, there was a span of 9 bases. The germline V gene has CDR1 MNHEY and CDR2 SMNVEV (reference sequence). The CDR3 has 13 residues.

This clonotype was observed at least ten times. The germline gene is not matched at one end of the junction; a read error may be the cause. The genes are TRBV2 and TRBJ2-7, with D perhaps TRBD1 (6 bases). The CDR3 has 12 residues. Germline V gene data show CDR1 as SNHLY and CDR2 as FYNNEI. CDR3 coding DNA: TGTGCCAGCAGAGAAGGGACACCCAAGCAGTACTTC. Protein product: CASREGTPKQYF.

This clonotype appeared many times. The rearrangement joins TRBV9 to TRBJ1-1, with a possible D match to TRBD1 (6 bases). The CDR3 runs to 16 residues. Germline V CDR1 and CDR2: SGDLS, YYNGEE. Trimming took 3 bases from V and 1 from J, leaving 16 bases between them. The CDR3: CASSATGRLENTEAFF. The CDR3 region has the DNA TGTGCCAGCAGCGCTACAGGGAGGCTCGAGAACACTGAAGCTTTCTTT.

The chain recombines TRBV11-2 with TRBJ1-2, with TRBD1 matching 7 bases. Trimming took 5 bases from V and 3 from J; bases not matched to a gene: 12. Germline lookup yields CDR1 SGHAT and CDR2 FQNNGV. This CDR3 spans 16 amino acids. The CDR3 nucleotides read TGTGCCAGCAGCCAAGATCCGGGACAGTGGGACTATGGCTACACCTTC. This sequence encodes CASSQDPGQWDYGYTF.

This chain links TRBV6-1 with TRBJ2-7; TRBD2 aligns across 9 bases. The germline gives CDR1 MNHNS, CDR2 SASEGT. The trim removed 7 bases at V and 4 bases at J, leaving 8 bases unmatched. The CDR3 has 14 residues. This chain's CDR3 is CASTAGGTRYEQYF. The CDR3 nucleotides are TGTGCCAGCACGGCGGGAGGGACCAGGTACGAGCAGTACTTC.

This clonotype showed up many times. The chain links TRBV19 to TRBJ1-5; D remains ambiguous. V was trimmed by 3 bases and J by 5 bases, leaving 11 bases between them. Germline V gives CDR1 LNHDA, CDR2 SQIVND (reference sequence). CDR3 size: 14 residues. CDR3 loop: CASSMRAAHQPQHF. The CDR3 coding sequence is TGTGCCAGTAGTATGAGGGCGGCTCATCAGCCCCAGCATTTT.

The CDR3 region is CASSLWDGELFF. The CDR3 DNA reads as TGTGCCAGCAGCTTATGGGACGGGGAGCTGTTTTTT. The chain uses TRBV11-2 and TRBJ2-2; D unresolved. V was shortened by 2 bases and J by 7 bases, with 5 bases between the two germline ends. CDR1 is SGHAT, CDR2 FQNNGV, per germline. The CDR3 is 12 amino acids.

Many counts were recorded for this clonotype. V gene TRBV11-2 combines with J gene TRBJ2-5, with TRBD2 matching 11 bases. Trimming removed 1 base from V and 2 bases from J; junction bases left unmatched: 15. Per germline, CDR1 SGHAT and CDR2 FQNNGV. The CDR3 sequence is 20 residues long. CDR3: CASSLVWGTSGFLGQETQYF. The CDR3 DNA is TGTGCCAGCAGCTTAGTTTGGGGGACTAGCGGCTTCCTGGGACAAGAGACCCAGTACTTC.

The chain is built from TRBV10-3 and TRBJ2-7; D is undetermined. The V end was cut by 5 bases, the J end by 1 base, with 9 bases between. Germline V gene sequence: CDR1 ENHRY, CDR2 SYGVKD. There are 13 residues in the CDR3. CDR3 DNA: TGTGCCATCAGTCTGCCCGGGTCCTACGAGCAGTACTTC. Translating gives CAISLPGSYEQYF.

The chain links TRBV7-2 to TRBJ1-1; D unresolved. V lost 7 bases to trimming and J lost 8 bases, with 11 bases between them. Per germline, CDR1 SGHTA and CDR2 FQGNSA. There are 11 residues in the CDR3. CDR3 in DNA: TGTGCCAGCATCCTTAGGAGAGAAGCTTTCTTT. This sequence encodes CASILRREAFF.

The rearrangement uses TRBV29-1 and TRBJ2-7; the D gene is possibly TRBD1 (5 bases). Germline V gene sequence: CDR1 SQVTM, CDR2 ANQGSEA. V dropped 6 bases and J dropped 2 bases, with 11 bases sitting between them. This CDR3 has 12 residues. Written as DNA, the CDR3 is TGCAGCGTCTCGCAGGGAACCTACGAGCAGTACTTC. As protein: CSVSQGTYEQYF.

This clonotype was observed a few times. The V call is TRBV12-3 or TRBV12-4, the J call TRBJ1-5; no clear D gene. Trimming left V 8 bases short and J 2 bases short, with 13 bases between. This CDR3 has 14 residues. The CDR3 bases are TGTGCCAGCGCCGACACGGGTGGCAATCAGCCCCAGCATTTT. Protein: CASADTGGNQPQHF.

This clonotype showed up just a few times. The V gene is TRBV6-1, the J gene TRBJ2-2, with a possible D match to TRBD2 (5 bases). CDR1 is MNHNS, CDR2 SASEGT, per germline. Trimming stripped 6 bases from V and 0 bases from J, with 8 bases between. The CDR3 length is 14 residues. The CDR3 DNA sequence: TGTGCCAGCAGAAAAGCGGCGAACACCGGGGAGCTGTTTTTT. Translation gives CASRKAANTGELFF.

This clonotype came up many times. The rearrangement links TRBV4-1 to TRBJ2-7; D might be TRBD2 (5 bases). The CDR3 runs 16 residues. Trimming removed 4 bases from V and 0 bases from J, with 16 bases in between. From germline, CDR1 is MGHRA and CDR2 YSYEKL. In DNA form, the CDR3 reads TGCGCCAGCAGCCCTATTTATGGGAGTTCCTCCTACGAGCAGTACTTC. Protein: CASSPIYGSSSYEQYF.

This clonotype was counted at least ten times. The J gene is TRBJ1-4, the V gene TRBV13; D is unclear. CDR3 length equals 15 residues. Per the germline V gene, CDR1 is PRHDT and CDR2 is FYEKMQ (reference sequence). The V end was cut by 5 bases, the J end by 5 bases, with 15 bases between. The CDR3 here is CASSQKGSGNEKLFF. The CDR3 DNA reads TGTGCCAGCAGCCAGAAGGGTTCGGGAAATGAAAAACTGTTTTTT.

Regarding this clonotype: A read error may be the cause here, since a much bigger clone is one base away. V is TRBV3-1 and J is TRBJ2-7; D possibly matches TRBD1 or TRBD2 (5 bases each). There are 13 residues in the CDR3. The germline V gene has CDR1 LGHDT and CDR2 YNNKEL (reference sequence). CDR3 protein: CTTENGANYEQYF. The CDR3 bases are TGTACCACGGAGAACGGGGCGAACTACGAGCAGTACTTC.

This clonotype was counted many times. The gene calls are TRBV20-1 and TRBJ1-2; TRBD1 agrees at 8 bases. This CDR3 has 13 residues. Trimming removed 4 bases from V and 4 bases from J; junction bases left unmatched: 5. Germline CDR1 DFQATT, CDR2 SNEGSKA (reference sequence). The CDR3 sequence: CSATLDRVYGYTF. In nucleotides, the CDR3 is TGCAGTGCTACCTTGGACAGGGTCTATGGCTACACCTTC.

At least ten counts were recorded for this clonotype. The J gene is TRBJ2-7, the V gene TRBV29-1, with D possibly being TRBD1 (6 bases). The CDR3 is made up of 13 amino acids. CDR1 and CDR2 from the germline V gene are SQVTM and ANQGSEA. V was cut by 6 bases and J by 2 bases, with 14 bases left in between. The CDR3 DNA reads TGCAGCGTGGATGCGACAGGACCCTACGAGCAGTACTTC. Residues: CSVDATGPYEQYF.

This clonotype was found a few times. The chain combines TRBV7-9 with TRBJ2-7; 7 nucleotides align to TRBD1. The J segment lost 3 bases and the V segment lost 5 bases, leaving 10 bases of the junction unmatched. The CDR3 extends over 15 amino acids. From germline, CDR1 is SEHNR and CDR2 FQNEAQ (reference sequence). The CDR3 region has the DNA TGTGCCAGCAGCCGGAATCGGGACAGACACTACGAGCAGTACTTC. Translating it yields CASSRNRDRHYEQYF.

This clonotype occurred many times. The gene calls are TRBV12-3 or TRBV12-4 and TRBJ2-2; TRBD1 or TRBD2 may be the D gene (6 bases each). Trimming left V 4 bases short and J 4 bases short, with 13 bases between. The CDR3 is 15 amino acids. The CDR3: CASSSAGQGTGELFF. CDR3 coding DNA: TGTGCCAGCAGTTCGGCGGGACAAGGCACCGGGGAGCTGTTTTTT.

Ten or more counts support this clonotype. The chain couples TRBV7-8 to TRBJ1-5; D ambiguous. Germline CDR1 reads SGHVS; CDR2 reads FQNEAQ. V lost 1 base and J 3 bases, leaving 13 bases between the germline ends. The CDR3 consists of 16 residues. CDR3: CASSLEVGRPNQPQHF. CDR3 nucleotide sequence: TGTGCCAGCAGCTTAGAGGTCGGTCGTCCCAATCAGCCCCAGCATTTT.

In its sample, this clonotype was seen many times. The chain uses TRBV7-9 and TRBJ2-7, with D possibly matching TRBD2 (5 bases). V lost 5 bases to trimming and J lost 6 bases, with 11 bases between them. This CDR3 contains 12 residues. Germline assignment: CDR1 SEHNR and CDR2 FQNEAQ (reference sequence). The CDR3 sequence is CASSEGTGEQYF. The CDR3 DNA follows: TGTGCCAGCAGCGAGGGAACGGGCGAGCAGTACTTC.

This clonotype has only a few counts. V usage is TRBV20-1 and J usage is TRBJ1-1; 9 nucleotides align to TRBD1. Germline V CDR1 and CDR2: DFQATT, SNEGSKA (reference sequence). Losses at the gene ends were 2 bases for V and 5 bases for J; bases not matched to a gene: 9. CDR3 length equals 15 residues. The CDR3 spells CSARPPDRGPTEAFF. CDR3 nucleotide sequence: TGCAGTGCTAGACCCCCGGACAGGGGTCCTACTGAAGCTTTCTTT.